What follows are 28 T cell receptor beta chains derived from one specimen sequenced in a study of preoperative IRX-2 immunotherapy in early breast cancer. Produced via immunoSEQ multiplex PCR; TCRdb's table is partial and in-frame only. Of roughly 93,000 clones listed, about nine tenths were seen once; the top ten hold roughly 1.9%. The treatment denotes: preoperative locoregional IRX-2 cytokine immunotherapy. Sequenced material: tumor tissue, taken after IRX-2 immunotherapy. These receptors were collected from a human donor with breast cancer.

The chain combines TRBV11-3 with TRBJ1-1; 10 nucleotides agree with TRBD1. Germline CDR1 is SGHNT and CDR2 is YENEEA. The J segment lost 0 bases and the V segment lost 5 bases, leaving 3 bases of the junction unmatched. The CDR3 runs 15 residues. The CDR3 bases are TGTGCCAGCAGCCCGACAGGGGGCTTGAACACTGAAGCTTTCTTT. Protein product: CASSPTGGLNTEAFF.

V is TRBV28 and J is TRBJ1-2; D might be TRBD1 (5 bases). V lost 4 bases, J lost 4 bases, and 13 bases lay in between. The CDR3 is made up of 14 amino acids. Germline values: CDR1 MDHEN, CDR2 SYDVKM. The CDR3 is CASSSAGNLYGYTF. The DNA of the CDR3 is TGTGCCAGCAGTTCCGCAGGGAATCTCTATGGCTACACCTTC.

The V call is TRBV18, the J call TRBJ1-5; no clear D gene. V was shortened by 3 bases and J by 8 bases, with 11 bases between the two germline ends. The CDR3 covers 13 residues. Germline CDR1 KGHSH, CDR2 LQKENI. The CDR3 reads CASSPEQWEPQHF. The CDR3 nucleotides are TGTGCCAGCTCACCCGAACAGTGGGAGCCCCAGCATTTT.

This chain connects TRBV14 to TRBJ2-1; 12 nucleotides line up with TRBD2. The CDR3 covers 16 residues. J was trimmed by 7 bases and V by 4 bases; bases with no gene match: 8. Germline CDR1 is SGHDN and CDR2 is FVKESK. CDR3: CASSRNLAGGGNEQFF. CDR3 nucleotides: TGTGCCAGCAGCCGGAACCTAGCGGGAGGGGGGAATGAGCAGTTCTTC.

This chain links TRBV2 with TRBJ2-5; TRBD2 might be the D (6 bases). Germline V gene data show CDR1 as SNHLY and CDR2 as FYNNEI. CDR3 length equals 14 residues. V lost 5 bases and J 7 bases, leaving 17 bases between the germline ends. Written as DNA, the CDR3 is TGTGCCAGCAGTCCACCGGGACTTCGGGGGACCCAGTACTTC. This gives the protein CASSPPGLRGTQYF.

CDR3 coding DNA: TGTGCCTGGAGTAACGTAGACACTGAAGCTTTCTTT. Translating it yields CAWSNVDTEAFF. This chain joins TRBV30 and TRBJ1-1; no clear D. This CDR3 has 12 residues. Germline V gene lookup returns CDR1 GTSNPN and CDR2 SVGIG (reference sequence). V lost 2 bases to trimming and J lost 3 bases, with 7 bases between them. Complete variable domain (other parts from reference TRBV30 and TRBJ1-1): SQTIHQWPATLVQPVGSPLSLECTVEGTSNPNLYWYRQAAGRGLQLLFYSVGIGQISSEVPQNLSASRPQDRQFILSSKKLLLSDSGFYLCAWSNVDTEAFFGQGTRLTVV.

This clone was counted a few times. The chain combines TRBV29-1 with TRBJ1-2; possibly TRBD1 for D (6 bases). The CDR3 has 13 amino acids. V was trimmed by 5 bases and J by 6 bases, leaving 16 bases between them. Germline CDR1 reads SQVTM; CDR2 reads ANQGSEA. The CDR3 sequence: CSVPLWGADGYTF. CDR3 nucleotides: TGCAGCGTTCCCCTCTGGGGGGCCGATGGCTACACCTTC. The whole variable domain, remainder taken from reference TRBV29-1 and TRBJ1-2, is SAVISQKPSRDICQRGTSLTIQCQVDSQVTMMFWYRQQPGQSLTLIATANQGSEATYESGFVIDKFPISRPNLTFSTLTVSNMSPEDSSIYLCSVPLWGADGYTFGSGTRLTVV.

CDR3 DNA: TGTGCTAGTGGTTTAGACAGGGACGAGCAGTACTTC. It codes for CASGLDRDEQYF. The chain combines TRBV12-5 with TRBJ2-7; 7 bases are a match to TRBD1. CDR1 LGHNT and CDR2 FRNRAP come from the germline V gene. J gave up 5 bases and V 3 bases, and 1 base lay outside the gene matches. The CDR3 has 12 amino acids.

CDR3 region: CSGGGGAGANVLTF. CDR3 bases: TGCAGCGGGGGCGGGGGGGCTGGGGCCAACGTCCTGACTTTC. This chain uses TRBV29-1 with TRBJ2-6; 9 bases map to TRBD2. Looked up from germline, CDR1 is SQVTM and CDR2 is ANQGSEA. This CDR3 has 14 amino acids. Trimming at V came to 7 bases and at J to 2 bases, leaving 3 bases not matched to a gene.

J is TRBJ1-1 and V is TRBV18, with a possible D match to TRBD1 (6 bases). The V end was cut by 4 bases, the J end by 4 bases, with 7 bases between. CDR1 and CDR2 from the germline V gene are KGHSH and LQKENI. There are 12 residues in the CDR3. This CDR3 is CASSRGGTEAFF. CDR3 DNA sequence: TGTGCCAGCTCACGAGGGGGCACTGAAGCTTTCTTT.

The chain recombines TRBV7-4 with TRBJ1-6; TRBD1 is a possible D gene (5 bases). Germline loops: CDR1 SGHVT, CDR2 SQSDAQ. The CDR3 extends over 13 amino acids. Trimming left V 4 bases short and J 7 bases short, with 8 bases between. CDR3 amino acids: CASSSRGNSPLHF. CDR3 coding DNA: TGTGCCAGCAGCTCACGGGGGAATTCACCCCTCCACTTT.

The chain joins TRBV5-1 to TRBJ1-2; 8 positions match TRBD1. CDR1 and CDR2 (germline): SGHRS, YFSETQ. V lost 0 bases to trimming and J lost 8 bases; unmatched junction nucleotides: 6. The CDR3 consists of 14 residues. The CDR3 nucleotides are TGCGCCAGCAGCTTGGAGGGCAGGGGGCCCGGCTACACCTTC. Translated, it gives CASSLEGRGPGYTF.

The gene calls are TRBV28 and TRBJ1-6; possible D gene TRBD1, 6 bases. The ends were cut back, 2 bases at V and 12 bases at J, with 14 bases in the middle. CDR3 size: 14 residues. The germline CDR1 and CDR2 sequences are MDHEN and SYDVKM. CDR3 sequence reads: CASSLRDGGRPLHF. The DNA of the CDR3 is TGTGCCAGCAGTTTACGCGACGGGGGGCGACCCCTCCACTTT. Full variable domain (remainder filled in from reference TRBV28 and TRBJ1-6): DVKVTQSSRYLVKRTGEKVFLECVQDMDHENMFWYRQDPGLGLRLIYFSYDVKMKEKGDIPEGYSVSREKKERFSLILESASTNQTSMYLCASSLRDGGRPLHFGNGTRLTVT.

This chain joins TRBV19 and TRBJ1-2; D is uncertain. V lost 7 bases to trimming and J lost 7 bases, with 16 bases between them. This CDR3 has 13 residues. CDR1 is LNHDA, CDR2 SQIVND, per germline (reference sequence). The CDR3: CASTIFGVRGYTF. Here the CDR3 DNA reads TGTGCCAGTACTATCTTCGGGGTTCGTGGCTACACCTTC. The entire variable domain, with the rest obtained from reference TRBV19 and TRBJ1-2, is as follows: DGGITQSPKYLFRKEGQNVTLSCEQNLNHDAMYWYRQDPGQGLRLIYYSQIVNDFQKGDIAEGYSVSREKKESFPLTVTSAQKNPTAFYLCASTIFGVRGYTFGSGTRLTVV.

The chain recombines TRBV28 with TRBJ1-5; possibly TRBD1 for D (5 bases). Per the germline V gene, CDR1 is MDHEN and CDR2 is SYDVKM. V was pared by 6 bases and J by 10 bases, with 16 bases between. CDR3 length: 13 residues. The CDR3 nucleotides read TGTGCCAGCAGGCCCAGGGCCGGCCCTCCCCAGCATTTT. This gives the protein CASRPRAGPPQHF. Full variable domain (outside the CDR3, taken from reference TRBV28 and TRBJ1-5): DVKVTQSSRYLVKRTGEKVFLECVQDMDHENMFWYRQDPGLGLRLIYFSYDVKMKEKGDIPEGYSVSREKKERFSLILESASTNQTSMYLCASRPRAGPPQHFGDGTRLSIL.

The rearrangement uses TRBV12-5 and TRBJ2-7; the D gene is possibly TRBD2 (6 bases). This CDR3 spans 11 amino acids. Germline assignment: CDR1 LGHNT and CDR2 FRNRAP. Trimming took 2 bases from V and 9 from J, leaving 8 bases between them. CDR3 DNA sequence: TGTGCTAGTGGTTTGCTGGGAGGGCAGTACTTC. This codes for CASGLLGGQYF.

The V and J genes are TRBV5-1 and TRBJ1-5, with D tentatively TRBD1 (5 bases). V lost 1 base to trimming and J lost 6 bases, with 14 bases between them. Germline V gene sequence: CDR1 SGHRS, CDR2 YFSETQ. This CDR3 is 15 amino acids long. Here the CDR3 reads CASSLTAGVGQPQHF. The CDR3 DNA is TGCGCCAGCAGCTTGACCGCGGGGGTAGGTCAGCCCCAGCATTTT.

This clone was detected a few times. The J gene is TRBJ2-7, the V gene TRBV28, with D unresolved. The ends were cut back, 2 bases at V and 7 bases at J, with 9 bases in the middle. This CDR3 comprises 12 residues. Germline assignment: CDR1 MDHEN and CDR2 SYDVKM. CDR3 in DNA: TGTGCCAGCAGTTTAAGCAGTCTAGAGCAGTACTTC. Amino acid sequence: CASSLSSLEQYF.

The V and J genes are TRBV28 and TRBJ1-1; 7 nucleotides line up with TRBD1. V shed 2 bases, J shed 1 base, and the junction held 4 bases outside the gene matches. This CDR3 is 15 amino acids long. The germline V gene has CDR1 MDHEN and CDR2 SYDVKM. The CDR3 nucleotides read TGTGCCAGCAGTTTACCCGGACAGGAGAACACTGAAGCTTTCTTT. Its translation is CASSLPGQENTEAFF.

The chain uses TRBV19 and TRBJ2-3; D is undetermined. This CDR3 has 14 amino acids. CDR1 and CDR2 (germline): LNHDA, SQIVND (reference sequence). The V gene lost 7 bases and the J gene lost 0 bases, with 11 bases spanning the gap. The DNA for the CDR3 is TGTGCCAGTACCGCGTCGGCTAGCACAGATACGCAGTATTTT. Translation gives CASTASASTDTQYF. Looking up the rest from reference TRBV19 and TRBJ2-3 gives the full variable domain: DGGITQSPKYLFRKEGQNVTLSCEQNLNHDAMYWYRQDPGQGLRLIYYSQIVNDFQKGDIAEGYSVSREKKESFPLTVTSAQKNPTAFYLCASTASASTDTQYFGPGTRLTVL.

This clone was seen a single time. The chain combines TRBV18 with TRBJ1-2; D might be TRBD1 (5 bases). Germline loops: CDR1 KGHSH, CDR2 LQKENI. The V and J ends lost 4 bases and 8 bases respectively, with 20 bases between them. This CDR3 has 15 amino acids. DNA of the CDR3: TGTGCCAGCTCACGGGACGGGCTCAGGGTTGAGGGCTACACCTTC. Translation: CASSRDGLRVEGYTF.

The rearrangement links TRBV30 to TRBJ1-3; D unclear. The CDR3 runs to 13 residues. V was clipped by 7 bases and J by 4 bases, with 14 bases between them. CDR1 is GTSNPN and CDR2 is SVGIG in the germline V gene (reference sequence). The CDR3 DNA sequence: TGTGCCTTCCAAGGAGAGTCGGGAAACACCATATATTTT. Its translation is CAFQGESGNTIYF.

CDR3 sequence (DNA): TGTGCTAGTGGTTCAGGGGGCCCAACTAATGAAAAACTGTTTTTT. The encoded protein is CASGSGGPTNEKLFF. V usage is TRBV12-5 and J usage is TRBJ1-4, with 8 nucleotides matching TRBD1. The CDR3 contains 15 residues. V shed 4 bases and J 0 bases; nucleotides not matched to a gene: 1. The germline V gene encodes CDR1 LGHNT and CDR2 FRNRAP.

The CDR3 loop is CASLEAGTSKQYF. Here the CDR3 DNA reads TGTGCCAGCCTGGAAGCCGGGACGTCCAAGCAGTACTTC. The chain recombines TRBV6-8 with TRBJ2-7, with D possibly being TRBD1 or TRBD2 (5 bases each). Germline CDR1 is MNHGY and CDR2 is SAAAGT. CDR3 size: 13 residues. V was clipped by 8 bases and J by 8 bases, with 19 bases between them.

The chain joins TRBV28 to TRBJ1-1, with D possibly matching TRBD1 (5 bases). Germline-derived CDR1 and CDR2 are MDHEN and SYDVKM. The CDR3 consists of 14 residues. The germline V and J ends were trimmed by 5 bases and 5 bases, with 15 bases remaining between them. The DNA for the CDR3 is TGTGCCAGCAGTCCGGGGCGGACGAGGACTGAAGCTTTCTTT. It encodes CASSPGRTRTEAFF.

The chain couples TRBV25-1 to TRBJ1-5, with D tentatively TRBD1 (6 bases). This CDR3 is 14 amino acids long. The V end was cut by 2 bases, the J end by 6 bases, with 11 bases between. Germline V gives CDR1 MGHDK, CDR2 SYGVNS. CDR3 in DNA: TGTGCCAGCAGTGAAGTGGGGGCCGGTCAGCCCCAGCATTTT. It translates to CASSEVGAGQPQHF.

CDR3 nucleotide sequence: TGCGCCAGCAGCCAAGGGCAAGCGGGGGGGAATGAGCAGTTCTTC. Its protein product is CASSQGQAGGNEQFF. The chain uses TRBV4-1 and TRBJ2-1; 10 bases match TRBD2. CDR1 and CDR2 (germline): MGHRA, YSYEKL. V lost 1 base, J lost 7 bases, and 4 bases stayed unmatched. This CDR3 contains 15 residues.

With regard to this clone: One or more bases were not read clearly; the residue they encode is written X. V and J are TRBV6-7 and TRBJ1-1; D is unclear. TRBV6-7 is identified as an open reading frame with a role that is uncertain. Trimming pared 7 bases from V and 6 bases from J, leaving 9 bases between. The CDR3 totals 11 residues. The CDR3 loop reads CASXLSAEAFF. CDR3 sequence (DNA): TGTGCCAGCASTCTTTCGGCTGAAGCTTTCTTT.